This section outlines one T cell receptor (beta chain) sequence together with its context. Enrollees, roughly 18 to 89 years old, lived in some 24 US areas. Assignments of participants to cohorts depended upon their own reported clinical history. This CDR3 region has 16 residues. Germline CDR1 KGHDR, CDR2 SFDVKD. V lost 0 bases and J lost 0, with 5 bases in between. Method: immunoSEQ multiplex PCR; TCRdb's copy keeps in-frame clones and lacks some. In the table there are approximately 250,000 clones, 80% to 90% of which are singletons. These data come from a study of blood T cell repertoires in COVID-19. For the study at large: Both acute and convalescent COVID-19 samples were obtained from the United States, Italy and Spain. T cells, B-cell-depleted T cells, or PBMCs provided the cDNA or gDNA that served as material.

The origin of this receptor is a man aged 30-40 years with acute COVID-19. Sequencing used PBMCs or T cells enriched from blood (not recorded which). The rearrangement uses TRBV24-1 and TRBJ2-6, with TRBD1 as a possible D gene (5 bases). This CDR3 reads CATSDLGHSGANVLTF. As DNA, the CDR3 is TGTGCCACCAGTGATTTGGGACACTCTGGGGCCAACGTCCTGACTTTC.